The subject of this entry is one TCR beta chain. Its target is not known. This entry comes from a study of CD4 T cells in relation to SARS-CoV-2 and coronaviruses. Findings of the study overall: In around 60% of donors, memory CD4+ clonotypes crossrecognized SARS-CoV-2 and at least one common cold coronavirus spike. According to naive versus memory sequencing, detected responses are memory recall, not newly primed.

CDR1 is MNHEY and CDR2 is SVGEGT in the germline V gene. The CDR3 consists of 19 residues. Between the trimmed V and J ends, which lost 0 bases and 0 bases, there was a span of 21 bases. CD4 enrichment then naive enrichment separated naive from memory CD4+ cells. For around 11 days, around 99,000 sorted CD4+ cells grew with T cell-depleted PBMCs and CEF. Generated by immunoSEQ multiplex PCR, the TCRdb table keeps only in-frame clones and is missing some. The table lists roughly 45,000 clones, approximately 80% of them singletons. The receptor was derived from an adult with COVID-19. Input material: naive CD4+ T cells from PBMCs, cultured in vitro. The sample's subset: naive CD4+ T cells isolated by negative enrichment. The V and J genes are TRBV6-2 or TRBV6-3 and TRBJ2-7; D perhaps matches TRBD2 (5 bases). CDR3: CASSYSISGGSAYSYEQYF. CDR3 DNA: TGTGCCAGCAGTTACTCGATATCAGGTGGTAGCGCATACTCCTACGAGCAGTACTTC.